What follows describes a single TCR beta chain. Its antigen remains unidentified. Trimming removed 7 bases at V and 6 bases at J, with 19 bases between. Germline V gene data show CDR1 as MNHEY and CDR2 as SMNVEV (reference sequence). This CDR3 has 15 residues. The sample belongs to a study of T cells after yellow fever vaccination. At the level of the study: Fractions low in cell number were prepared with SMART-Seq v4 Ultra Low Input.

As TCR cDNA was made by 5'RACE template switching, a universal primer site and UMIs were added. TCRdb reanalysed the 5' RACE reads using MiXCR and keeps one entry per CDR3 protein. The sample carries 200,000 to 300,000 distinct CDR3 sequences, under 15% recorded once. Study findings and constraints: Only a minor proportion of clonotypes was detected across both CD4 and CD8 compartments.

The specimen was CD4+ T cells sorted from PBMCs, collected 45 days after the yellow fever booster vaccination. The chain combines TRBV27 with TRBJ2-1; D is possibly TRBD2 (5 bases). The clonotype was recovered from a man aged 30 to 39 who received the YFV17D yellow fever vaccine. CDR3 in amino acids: CASNSARVPLNEQFF. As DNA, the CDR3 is TGTGCCAGCAACAGTGCGCGGGTCCCCCTCAATGAGCAGTTCTTC.